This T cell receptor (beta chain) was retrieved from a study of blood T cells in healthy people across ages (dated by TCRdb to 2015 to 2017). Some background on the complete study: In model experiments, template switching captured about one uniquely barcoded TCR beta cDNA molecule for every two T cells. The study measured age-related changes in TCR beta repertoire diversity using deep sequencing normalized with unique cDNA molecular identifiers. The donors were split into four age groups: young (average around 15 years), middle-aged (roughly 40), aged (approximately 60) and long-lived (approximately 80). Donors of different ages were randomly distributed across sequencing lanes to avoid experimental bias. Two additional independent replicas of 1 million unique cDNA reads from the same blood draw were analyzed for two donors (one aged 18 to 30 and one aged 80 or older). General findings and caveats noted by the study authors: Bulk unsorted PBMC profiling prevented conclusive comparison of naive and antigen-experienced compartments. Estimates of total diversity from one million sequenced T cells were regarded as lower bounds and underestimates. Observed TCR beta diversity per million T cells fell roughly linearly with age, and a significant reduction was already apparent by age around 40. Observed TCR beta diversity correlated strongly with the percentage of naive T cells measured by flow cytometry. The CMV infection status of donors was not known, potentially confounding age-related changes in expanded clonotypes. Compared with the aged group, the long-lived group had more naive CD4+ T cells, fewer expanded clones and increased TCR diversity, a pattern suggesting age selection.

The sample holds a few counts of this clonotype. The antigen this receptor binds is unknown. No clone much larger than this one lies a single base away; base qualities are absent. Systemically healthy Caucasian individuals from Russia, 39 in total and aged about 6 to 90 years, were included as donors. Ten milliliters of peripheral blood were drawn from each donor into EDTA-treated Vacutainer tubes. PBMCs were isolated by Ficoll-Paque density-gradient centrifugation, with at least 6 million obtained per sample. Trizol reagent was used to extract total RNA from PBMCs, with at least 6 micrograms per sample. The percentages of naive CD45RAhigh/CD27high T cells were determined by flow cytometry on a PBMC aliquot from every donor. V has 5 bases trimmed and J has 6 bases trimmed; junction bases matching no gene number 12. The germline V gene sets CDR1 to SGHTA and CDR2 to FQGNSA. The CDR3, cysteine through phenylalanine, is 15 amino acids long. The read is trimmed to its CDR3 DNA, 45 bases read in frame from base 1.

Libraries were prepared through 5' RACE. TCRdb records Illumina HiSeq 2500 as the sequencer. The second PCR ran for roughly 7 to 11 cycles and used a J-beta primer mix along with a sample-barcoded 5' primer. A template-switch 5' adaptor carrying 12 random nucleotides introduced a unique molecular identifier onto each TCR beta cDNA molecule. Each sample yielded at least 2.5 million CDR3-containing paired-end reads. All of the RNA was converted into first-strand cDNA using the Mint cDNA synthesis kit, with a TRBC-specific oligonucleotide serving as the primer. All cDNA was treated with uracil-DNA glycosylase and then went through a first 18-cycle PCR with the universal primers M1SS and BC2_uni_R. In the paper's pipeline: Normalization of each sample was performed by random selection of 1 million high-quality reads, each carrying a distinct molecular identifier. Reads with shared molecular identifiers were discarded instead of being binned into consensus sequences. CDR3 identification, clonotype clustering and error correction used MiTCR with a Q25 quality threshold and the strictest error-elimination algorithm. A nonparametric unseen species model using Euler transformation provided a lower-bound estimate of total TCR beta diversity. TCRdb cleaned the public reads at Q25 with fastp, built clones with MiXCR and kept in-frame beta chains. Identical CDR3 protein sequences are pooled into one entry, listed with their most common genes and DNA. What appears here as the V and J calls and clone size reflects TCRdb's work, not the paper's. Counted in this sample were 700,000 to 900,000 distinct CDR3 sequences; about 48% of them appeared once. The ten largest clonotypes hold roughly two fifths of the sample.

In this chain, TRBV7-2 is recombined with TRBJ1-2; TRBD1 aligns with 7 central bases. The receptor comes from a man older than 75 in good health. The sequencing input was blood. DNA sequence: TGTGCCAGCAGCGCCCTGGACAGGATTCGGAATGGCTACACCTTC. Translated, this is CASSALDRIRNGYTF.